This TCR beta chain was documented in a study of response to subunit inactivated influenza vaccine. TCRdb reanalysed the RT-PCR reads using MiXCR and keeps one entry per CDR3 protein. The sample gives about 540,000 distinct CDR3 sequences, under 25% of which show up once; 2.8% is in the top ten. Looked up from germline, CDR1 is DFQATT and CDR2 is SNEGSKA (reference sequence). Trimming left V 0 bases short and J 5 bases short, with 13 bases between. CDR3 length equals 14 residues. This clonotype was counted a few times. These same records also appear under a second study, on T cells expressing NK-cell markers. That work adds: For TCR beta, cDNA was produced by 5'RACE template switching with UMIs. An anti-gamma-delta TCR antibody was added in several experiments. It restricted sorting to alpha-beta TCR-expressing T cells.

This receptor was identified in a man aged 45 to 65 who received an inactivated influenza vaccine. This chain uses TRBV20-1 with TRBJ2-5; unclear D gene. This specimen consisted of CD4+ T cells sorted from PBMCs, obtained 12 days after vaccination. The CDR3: CSARDGGALETQYF. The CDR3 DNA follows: TGCAGTGCTAGAGATGGTGGAGCGCTCGAGACCCAGTACTTC.